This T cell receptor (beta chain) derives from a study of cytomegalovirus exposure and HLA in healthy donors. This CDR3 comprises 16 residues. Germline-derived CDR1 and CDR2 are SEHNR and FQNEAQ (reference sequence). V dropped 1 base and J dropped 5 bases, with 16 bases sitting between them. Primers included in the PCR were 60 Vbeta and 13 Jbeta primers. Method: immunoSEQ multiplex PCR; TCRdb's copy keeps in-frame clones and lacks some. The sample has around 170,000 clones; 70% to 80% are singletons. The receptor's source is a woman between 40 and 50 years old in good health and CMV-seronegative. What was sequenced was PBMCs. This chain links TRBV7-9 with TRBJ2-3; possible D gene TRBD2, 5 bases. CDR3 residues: CASSLGVGNPGDTQYF. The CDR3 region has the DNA TGTGCCAGCAGCTTAGGGGTCGGGAATCCCGGAGATACGCAGTATTTT.